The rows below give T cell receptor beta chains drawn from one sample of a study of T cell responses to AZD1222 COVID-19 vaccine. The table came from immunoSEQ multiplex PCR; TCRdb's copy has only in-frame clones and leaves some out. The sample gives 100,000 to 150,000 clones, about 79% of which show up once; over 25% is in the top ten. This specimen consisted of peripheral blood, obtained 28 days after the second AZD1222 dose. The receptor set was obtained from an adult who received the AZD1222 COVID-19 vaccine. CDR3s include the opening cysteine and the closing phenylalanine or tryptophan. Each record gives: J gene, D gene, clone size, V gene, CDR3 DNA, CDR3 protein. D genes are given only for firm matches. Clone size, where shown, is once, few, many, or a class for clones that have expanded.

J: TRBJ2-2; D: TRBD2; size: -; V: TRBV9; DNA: TGTGCCAGCAGCGCCTGGACTAGCGGGGGCTATACCGGGGAGCTGTTTTTT; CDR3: CASSAWTSGGYTGELFF
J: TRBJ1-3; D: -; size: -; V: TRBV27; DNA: TGTGCCAGCAGTTTATCGCCACAGGGAGACCAGGCCATATATTTT; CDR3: CASSLSPQGDQAIYF
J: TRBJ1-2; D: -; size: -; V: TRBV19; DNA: TGTGCCAGTAGTCCGGACTCTAACTATGGCTACACCTTC; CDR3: CASSPDSNYGYTF
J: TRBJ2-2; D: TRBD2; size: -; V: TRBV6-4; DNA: TGTGCCAGCAGTGACGAACTAGCGTTTTCGGCCGGGGAGCTGTTTTTT; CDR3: CASSDELAFSAGELFF
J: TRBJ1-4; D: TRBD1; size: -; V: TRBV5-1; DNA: TGCGCCAGCAGCTTTGGACAGGGTGGAGAAAAACTGTTTTTT; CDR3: CASSFGQGGEKLFF
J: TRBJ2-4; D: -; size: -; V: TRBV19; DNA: TGTGCCAGTAGTATAGCCACAGGGTTCGGAAACATTCAGTACTTC; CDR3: CASSIATGFGNIQYF
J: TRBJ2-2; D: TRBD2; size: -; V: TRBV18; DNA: TGTGCCAGCTCACTAGGGACTAGCGGTACCGGGGAGCTGTTTTTT; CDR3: CASSLGTSGTGELFF
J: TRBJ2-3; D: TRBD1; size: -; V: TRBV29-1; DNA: TGCAGCGTCCAGGGGGCGGAATTACCAGCTAGCACAGATACGCAGTATTTT; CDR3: CSVQGAELPASTDTQYF
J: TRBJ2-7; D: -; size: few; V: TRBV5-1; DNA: TGCGCCAGCAGCTCGGACAGTCCATCCTACGAGCAGTACTTC; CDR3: CASSSDSPSYEQYF
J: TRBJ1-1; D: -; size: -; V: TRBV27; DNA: TGTGCCAGCAGTTTCTTCCCGACTAAGAACACTGAAGCTTTCTTT; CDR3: CASSFFPTKNTEAFF
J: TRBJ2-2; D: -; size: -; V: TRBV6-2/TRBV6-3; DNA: TGTGCCAGCAGCCCTCCGGGCGCCAGGGTGCGGGACACCGGGGAGCTGTTTTTT; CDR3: CASSPPGARVRDTGELFF
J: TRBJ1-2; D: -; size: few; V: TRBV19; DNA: TGTGCCAGTAGTATAGGGGCGACGTCGGTCGGGTATGGCTACACCTTC; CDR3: CASSIGATSVGYGYTF
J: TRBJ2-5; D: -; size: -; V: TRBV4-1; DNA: TGCGCCAGCAGCCGGCGACTAGGGGAGACCCAGTACTTC; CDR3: CASSRRLGETQYF
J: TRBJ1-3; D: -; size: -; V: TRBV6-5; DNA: TGTGCCAGCAGTTACTCAGAGAGAAACACCATATATTTT; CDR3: CASSYSERNTIYF
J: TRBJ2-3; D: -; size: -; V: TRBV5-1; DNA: TGCGCCAGCAGCTCGCGTGAGTCCGGCACAGATACGCAGTATTTT; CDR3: CASSSRESGTDTQYF
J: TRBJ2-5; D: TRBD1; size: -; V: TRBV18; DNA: TGTGCCAGCTCACCAGCTGAACAGGGGGCTGGGGAGACCCAGTACTTC; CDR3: CASSPAEQGAGETQYF
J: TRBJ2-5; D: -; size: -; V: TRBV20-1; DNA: TGCAGTGCTAGTATGGACGCACGGACCCAGTACTTC; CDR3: CSASMDARTQYF
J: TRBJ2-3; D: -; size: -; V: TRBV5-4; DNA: TGTGCCAGCAGCTTCACAGATACGCAGTATTTT; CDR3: CASSFTDTQYF
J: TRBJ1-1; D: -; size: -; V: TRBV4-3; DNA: TGCGCCAGCAGCCAAAAGGGGTACACTGAAGCTTTCTTT; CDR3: CASSQKGYTEAFF
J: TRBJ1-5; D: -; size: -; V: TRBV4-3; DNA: TGCGCCAGCAGCCAAGCCGACAGGTTCAAGGCCCAGCATTTT; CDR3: CASSQADRFKAQHF
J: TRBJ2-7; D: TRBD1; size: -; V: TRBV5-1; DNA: TGCGCCAGCAGCTGGGGACAGTCCTACGAGCAGTACTTC; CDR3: CASSWGQSYEQYF
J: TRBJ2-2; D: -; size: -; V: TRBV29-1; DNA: TGCAGCGTTGGGGTCCCCCCCAGGAACAAGACGAACACCGGGGAGCTGTTTTTT; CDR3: CSVGVPPRNKTNTGELFF
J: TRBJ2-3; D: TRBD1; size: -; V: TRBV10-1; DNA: TGCGCCAGCAGTGCCACCTCAGGACAGGGGGGAATGGGTACAGATACGCAGTATTTT; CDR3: CASSATSGQGGMGTDTQYF
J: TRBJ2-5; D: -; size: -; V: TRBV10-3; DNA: TGTGCCATCACATCGGACGGCGGGGTAGAGACCCAGTACTTC; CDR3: CAITSDGGVETQYF
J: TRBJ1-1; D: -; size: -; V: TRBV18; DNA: TGTGCCAGCTCACAGGACAGCAACATGAACACTGAAGCTTTCTTT; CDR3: CASSQDSNMNTEAFF
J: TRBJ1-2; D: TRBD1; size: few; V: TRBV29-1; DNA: TGCAGCGTTGAAGTTACAGGGGAAAGCAACACCTTC; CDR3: CSVEVTGESNTF
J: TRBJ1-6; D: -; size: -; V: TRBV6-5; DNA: TGTGCCAGCAGTTATGGGTCATTTCTCCACTTT; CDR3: CASSYGSFLHF
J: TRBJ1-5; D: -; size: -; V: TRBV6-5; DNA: TGTGCCAGCAGGCAGGGGTCTGACCAGCCCCAGCATTTT; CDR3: CASRQGSDQPQHF
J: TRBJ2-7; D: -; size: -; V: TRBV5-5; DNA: TGTGCCAGCAGCTTTGGTCAGGGGAGAGCCGAGCAGTACTTC; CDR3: CASSFGQGRAEQYF
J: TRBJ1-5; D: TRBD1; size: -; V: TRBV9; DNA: TGTGCCAGCAGCGTAGTAGGAGGGGGCAGGGCGAAGGGTCAGCCCCAGCATTTT; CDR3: CASSVVGGGRAKGQPQHF
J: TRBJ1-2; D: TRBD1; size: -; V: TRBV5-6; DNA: TGTGCCAGCAGCAAAGGGACAGCCCTTGTTAACTATGGCTACACCTTC; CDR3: CASSKGTALVNYGYTF
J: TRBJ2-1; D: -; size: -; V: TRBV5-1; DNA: TGCGCCAGCAGCTTGGCTTCAGATTACAATGAGCAGTTCTTC; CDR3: CASSLASDYNEQFF
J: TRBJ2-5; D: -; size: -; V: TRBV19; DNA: TGTGCCAGTAGTATCTGGGGGTCGGGTCAAGAGACCCAGTACTTC; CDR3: CASSIWGSGQETQYF
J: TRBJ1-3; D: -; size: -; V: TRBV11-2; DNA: TGTGCCAGCAGCTCGTCAACAGCGAAGGACCTCTCTGGCACCATATATTTT; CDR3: CASSSSTAKDLSGTIYF
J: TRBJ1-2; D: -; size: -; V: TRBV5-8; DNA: TGTGCCAGCAGCTTGTATGGGGACGAATCTTATGGCTACACCTTC; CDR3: CASSLYGDESYGYTF
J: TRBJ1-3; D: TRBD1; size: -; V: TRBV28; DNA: TGTGCCAGCTGGACAGGGCTGAACTCTGGAAACACCATATATTTT; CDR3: CASWTGLNSGNTIYF
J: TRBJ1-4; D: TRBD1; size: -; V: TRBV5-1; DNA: TGCGCCAGCAGCATACAGGGGGCTTCTAATGAAAAACTGTTTTTT; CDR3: CASSIQGASNEKLFF
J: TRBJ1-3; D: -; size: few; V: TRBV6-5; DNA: TGTGCCAGCAGTTACTCGGGAAGACTGAACACCATATATTTT; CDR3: CASSYSGRLNTIYF
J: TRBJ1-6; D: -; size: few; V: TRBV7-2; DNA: TGTGCCAGCAGCTTAGTAGGGAATTCACCCCTCCACTTT; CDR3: CASSLVGNSPLHF